This T cell receptor beta chain was identified in a study of blood T cells in healthy people across ages (dated by TCRdb to about 2015). Regarding the study in general: In model experiments, template switching captured roughly one uniquely barcoded TCR beta cDNA molecule for every two T cells. Age-related changes in TCR beta repertoire diversity were measured in the study by deep sequencing normalized with unique cDNA molecular identifiers. Donors were grouped into four age groups: young (average approximately 15 years), middle-aged (39), aged (about 60) and long-lived (approximately 82). To avoid experimental bias, donors of different ages were randomly spread across the sequencing lanes. The study analyzed two additional independent replicas of 1 million unique cDNA reads from the same blood draw for two donors, one aged 18 to 29 and one aged 80 or older.

The donors were under 40 Caucasian individuals from Russia, aged roughly 6 to 100 years, who were systemically healthy. Around 10 milliliters of peripheral blood were drawn from each donor into EDTA-treated Vacutainer tubes. PBMCs were isolated by Ficoll-Paque density-gradient centrifugation, with at least 6 million obtained per sample. Total RNA was extracted from PBMCs with Trizol reagent, with at least 6 micrograms obtained per sample. For every donor, an aliquot of PBMCs went through flow cytometry to measure the percentages of naive CD45RAhigh/CD27high T cells. What the research found in general, with its limitations: Compared with the aged group, more naive CD4+ T cells, fewer expanded clones and increased TCR diversity were shown by the long-lived group, suggesting age selection. Donor CMV infection status was unknown, potentially confounding age-related changes in expanded clonotypes. Estimates of total diversity based on one million sequenced T cells were regarded as lower bounds and as underestimates. There was a strong correlation between observed TCR beta diversity and the percentage of naive T cells measured by flow cytometry. As age increased, observed TCR beta diversity per million T cells dropped in a roughly linear way, and a significant reduction was already evident by age 40. Since profiling was done on bulk unsorted PBMCs, naive and antigen-experienced compartments could not be conclusively compared.

From a lookup of the germline V gene, CDR1 and CDR2 are SGHVS and FQNEAQ. V loses 1 base, J loses 0 bases, and the germline ends lie 4 bases apart. Reading from cysteine to phenylalanine, the CDR3 counts 14 amino acids. The read is trimmed to its CDR3 DNA, 42 bases read in frame from base 1. In regard to this clonotype: The target of this receptor is not known. Base quality data are lacking; no much larger clone is found one base away.

Libraries came from 5' RACE. Sequenced using an Illumina HiSeq 2500. A second roughly 6 to 11 cycle PCR used a sample-barcoded 5' primer and a J-beta primer mix. Each TCR beta cDNA molecule received a unique molecular identifier from a template-switch 5' adaptor carrying 12 random nucleotides. Each sample yielded at least 2.5 million CDR3-containing paired-end reads. First-strand cDNA synthesis was performed from all RNA using the Mint cDNA synthesis kit, with priming by a TRBC-specific oligonucleotide. Following uracil-DNA glycosylase treatment, a first 18-cycle PCR with universal primers M1SS and BC2_uni_R was performed on all cDNA. As for the authors' bioinformatics: Normalization of each sample was performed by random selection of 1 million high-quality reads, each carrying a distinct molecular identifier. Reads with shared molecular identifiers were discarded instead of being binned into consensus sequences. MiTCR, with a Q25 quality threshold and the strictest error-elimination algorithm, was used for CDR3 identification, clonotype clustering and error correction. A nonparametric unseen species model with Euler transformation was used to estimate lower-bound total TCR beta diversity. TCRdb reanalyzed the raw reads on its own, using fastp at Q25 for trimming and MiXCR for clone calling, and kept in-frame beta chains. Rows are unified per CDR3 protein, each entry keeping the most common DNA and genes. In this record, the V and J calls reflect TCRdb's handling and not the investigators' own analysis. In all, the sample holds approximately 690,000 distinct CDR3 sequences, and over 40% of those were seen once. The ten largest make up about 30% of the sample.

The TCR was taken from a man older than 75 in good health. Recombination joined TRBV7-8 with TRBJ1-3; the D gene identity is not certain. The sample taken for sequencing was blood. The nucleotide sequence reads TGTGCCAGCAGCTTAGTTAGCTCTGGAAACACCATATATTTT. Its translation reads: CASSLVSSGNTIYF.